These T cell receptor beta chains were read from a single sample in a study of OX40 agonist ivuxolimab in advanced cancers. The method was immunoSEQ multiplex PCR; TCRdb's version includes in-frame clones alone and lacks a portion of them. The data hold under 100,000 clones, with 90% observed a single time. Material: CD4+ or CD8+ T cells sorted from blood, obtained in a trial of the OX40 agonist ivuxolimab. These receptors all come from an adult with an advanced solid tumor such as melanoma, head and neck, liver or kidney cancer. CDR3s include the opening cysteine and the closing phenylalanine or tryptophan. A D gene is named only where the DNA matches it firmly. Where a row states a size, it is once, few, many or the class of an expanded clone; other rows omit it.

clone size	J gene	D gene	V gene	CDR3 DNA	CDR3 protein
once	TRBJ1-2	.	TRBV27	TGTGCCAGCAGTTTAGCAGGGAAGGGTTATGGCTACACCTTC	CASSLAGKGYGYTF
once	TRBJ2-7	.	TRBV28	TGTGCCAGCAGCACCCCCAGGGTTCGTTCCTACGAGCAGTACTTC	CASSTPRVRSYEQYF
.	TRBJ2-7	TRBD2	TRBV28	TGTGCCAGCAGTTTGCTTCGGGGGACTAGCGGAATCTCTGGCCACGAGCAGTACTTC	CASSLLRGTSGISGHEQYF
.	TRBJ2-5	TRBD2	TRBV2	TGTGCCAGCAGTGTCCTTAGCGGGAGTTCTTTCTTGAAGACCCAGTACTTC	CASSVLSGSSFLKTQYF
.	TRBJ2-7	.	TRBV6-1	TGTGCCAGCAGTGAGGCCACCGGGAGCCAGGGGCACTTC	CASSEATGSQGHF
.	TRBJ2-7	.	TRBV28	TGTGCCAGCACTCCCCGACAGACGTCCTACGAGCAGTACTTC	CASTPRQTSYEQYF
once	TRBJ2-7	.	TRBV5-1	TGCGCCAGCAGCTTGGGGACACACAGCTCCTACGAGCAGTACTTC	CASSLGTHSSYEQYF
.	TRBJ2-7	.	TRBV7-9	TGTGCCAGCAGCTATTTCGGCGGAACCTACGAGCAGTACTTC	CASSYFGGTYEQYF
.	TRBJ2-2	.	TRBV30	TGTGCCTGGAGTAACACAGCCGCGGGCACCGGGGAGCTGTTTTTT	CAWSNTAAGTGELFF
.	TRBJ1-4	.	TRBV19	TGTGCCAGTAGTGCCCGGGACGGAGGTGGAAAACTGTTTTTT	CASSARDGGGKLFF
once	TRBJ2-7	TRBD1	TRBV18	TGTGCCAGCTCACCCGGCCGGGACAGGGGTTACGAGCAGTACTTC	CASSPGRDRGYEQYF
few	TRBJ2-1	TRBD1	TRBV5-1	TGCGCCAGCAGCATCCAACCGGGACAGGGGGCGAGTGAGCAGTTCTTC	CASSIQPGQGASEQFF
.	TRBJ2-1	.	TRBV19	TGTGCCAGTAGGTCCCGGGGCCTAACCCCGCAGTTCTTC	CASRSRGLTPQFF
.	TRBJ1-1	.	TRBV7-9	TGTGCCAGCAGCTCCTGGAACACTGAAGCTTTCTTT	CASSSWNTEAFF
.	TRBJ2-5	TRBD1	TRBV5-1	TGCGCCAGCAGCTTGGCCCCGCAGGGGGCGGTAAAAGAGACCCAGTACTTC	CASSLAPQGAVKETQYF
once	TRBJ2-7	TRBD1	TRBV29-1	TGCAGCGCTCGGGACAGTAACTACGAGCAGTACTTC	CSARDSNYEQYF
.	TRBJ2-7	TRBD2	TRBV6-6	TGTGCCAGCAGTTACGGGACTAGCGGGGGTTACGAGCAGTACTTC	CASSYGTSGGYEQYF
.	TRBJ1-2	TRBD1	TRBV5-1	TGCGCCAGCAGCCGAGCCCGACAGGGAGTGAATGGCTACACCTTC	CASSRARQGVNGYTF
.	TRBJ2-5	.	TRBV6-5	TGTGCCAGCAGTTCCCCAGGTTCTCAAGAGACCCAGTACTTC	CASSSPGSQETQYF
.	TRBJ1-5	.	TRBV5-6	TGTGCCAGCAGCTTAACCCCCTTTAATCAGCCCCAGCATTTT	CASSLTPFNQPQHF
.	TRBJ1-4	.	TRBV7-9	TGTGCCAGCAGCCCTAGGGTGCAGGGGCAAACTAATGAAAAACTGTTTTTT	CASSPRVQGQTNEKLFF
.	TRBJ2-5	.	TRBV18	TGTGCCAGCTCACCGACACGGATCCAAGAGACCCAGTACTTC	CASSPTRIQETQYF
.	TRBJ2-2	.	TRBV7-6	TGTGCCTGTAAAGGGCTGGACACCGGGGAGCTGTTTTTT	CACKGLDTGELFF
.	TRBJ2-3	.	TRBV11-3	TGTGCCAGCAGCTCCGCTGGGGATACGCAGTATTTT	CASSSAGDTQYF
.	TRBJ2-1	TRBD1	TRBV6-1	TGTGCCAGCAGTGCTAATTCCGGGACAGGGAACGAGCAGTTCTTC	CASSANSGTGNEQFF
.	TRBJ1-1	.	TRBV5-1	TGCGCCAGCAGCTCCACGGTCACAGGTAACACTGAAGCTTTCTTT	CASSSTVTGNTEAFF
.	TRBJ1-6	TRBD1	TRBV7-8	TGTGCCAACAGCTCGACAGGGGACTATAATTCACCCCTCCACTTT	CANSSTGDYNSPLHF
.	TRBJ1-1	TRBD1	TRBV19	TGTGCCAGTAGACAGGGGGCGTCCGTCACTGAAGCTTTCTTT	CASRQGASVTEAFF
.	TRBJ2-7	.	TRBV28	TGTGCCAGCAGCCGAACAGGGTTCGGATCCTACGAGCAGTACTTC	CASSRTGFGSYEQYF
.	TRBJ1-5	.	TRBV27	TGTGCCAGCAGTTTCCCACGAATCAGGGATGGCAATCAGCCCCAGCATTTT	CASSFPRIRDGNQPQHF
few	TRBJ2-1	.	TRBV5-4	TGTGCCAGCAGCTTGGCAATGAATGGGGAGCAGTTCTTC	CASSLAMNGEQFF
.	TRBJ2-2	.	TRBV14	TGTGCCAGCAGCCAAGACTATCCGAGGGCTGGCGGGGAGCTGTTTTTT	CASSQDYPRAGGELFF
.	TRBJ2-2	.	TRBV19	TGTGCCAGTAGTATCGTTCGGCAGACTATCACCGGGGAGCTGTTTTTT	CASSIVRQTITGELFF
.	TRBJ2-7	TRBD2	TRBV11-2	TGTGCCAGCAGCTTAGGCGGGACTAGGGAATACGAGCAGTACTTC	CASSLGGTREYEQYF
.	TRBJ1-6	.	TRBV2	TGTGCCACCAGCCGATCGACCGATTCACCCCTCCACTTT	CATSRSTDSPLHF
.	TRBJ2-2	TRBD1	TRBV27	TGTGCCAGCAGGTCCAGGGGGCAAGTGGACACCGGGGAGCTGTTTTTT	CASRSRGQVDTGELFF